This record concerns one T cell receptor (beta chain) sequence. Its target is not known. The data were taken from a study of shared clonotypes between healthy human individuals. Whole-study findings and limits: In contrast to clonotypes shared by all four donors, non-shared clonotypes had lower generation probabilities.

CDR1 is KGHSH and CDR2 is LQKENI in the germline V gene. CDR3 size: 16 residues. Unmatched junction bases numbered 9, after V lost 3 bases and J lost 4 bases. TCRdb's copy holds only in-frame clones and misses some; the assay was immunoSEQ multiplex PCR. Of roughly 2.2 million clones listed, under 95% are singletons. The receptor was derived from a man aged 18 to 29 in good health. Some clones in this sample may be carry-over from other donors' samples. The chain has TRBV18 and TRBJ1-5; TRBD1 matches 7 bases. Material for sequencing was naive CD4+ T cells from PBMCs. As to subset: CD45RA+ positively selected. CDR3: CASSPGLAGGNQPQHF. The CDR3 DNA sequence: TGTGCCAGCTCACCCGGACTGGCAGGGGGTAATCAGCCCCAGCATTTT.